Listed below are T cell receptor beta chains from one sample, sequenced in a study of cytomegalovirus exposure and HLA in healthy donors. Repertoires were generated with immunoSEQ multiplex PCR, while TCRdb's copy carries only in-frame clones and drops some. Among 150,000 to 200,000 clones listed, roughly 89% were seen once. Specimen: PBMCs. These receptors originate from a woman aged 18-29 years in good health and CMV-seropositive. The CDR3 runs from the conserved cysteine through the conserved F or W. Size is stated for part of the rows, as once, few or many counts, or as a class when the clone is expanded.

V gene: TRBV27; clone size: -; J gene: TRBJ2-7; CDR3 protein: CASRITGQGRFGDYEQYF
V gene: TRBV19; clone size: -; J gene: TRBJ2-3; CDR3 protein: CASSWERATDTQYF
V gene: TRBV7-9; clone size: -; J gene: TRBJ2-3; CDR3 protein: CASSLGLSTDTQYF
V gene: TRBV7-9; clone size: -; J gene: TRBJ1-4; CDR3 protein: CASSPTGGSQKLFF
V gene: TRBV6-5; clone size: -; J gene: TRBJ2-2; CDR3 protein: CASSYSRRTNTGELFF
V gene: TRBV2; clone size: -; J gene: TRBJ1-5; CDR3 protein: CASSDGGMVGNQPQHF
V gene: TRBV30; clone size: -; J gene: TRBJ2-1; CDR3 protein: CAWSAQGREGRNEQFF
V gene: TRBV2; clone size: -; J gene: TRBJ1-1; CDR3 protein: CASKRPLETGTFF
V gene: TRBV21-1; clone size: -; J gene: TRBJ1-5; CDR3 protein: CASSKSGQGGQPQHF
V gene: TRBV5-1; clone size: -; J gene: TRBJ2-1; CDR3 protein: CASHYNEQFF
V gene: TRBV25-1; clone size: -; J gene: TRBJ2-1; CDR3 protein: CASKSTGGFYNEQFF
V gene: TRBV7-2; clone size: once; J gene: TRBJ2-7; CDR3 protein: CASSFRGAGRVYEQYF
V gene: TRBV7-2; clone size: -; J gene: TRBJ1-5; CDR3 protein: CASSYRGGNQPQHF
V gene: TRBV11-3; clone size: -; J gene: TRBJ1-1; CDR3 protein: CASSLFGQVTRAFF
V gene: TRBV18; clone size: -; J gene: TRBJ1-2; CDR3 protein: CASSPQLRDTTNYGYTF
V gene: TRBV6-1; clone size: -; J gene: TRBJ1-3; CDR3 protein: CASSEPSSGNTIYF
V gene: TRBV6-1; clone size: -; J gene: TRBJ2-1; CDR3 protein: CASSEDYNEQFF
V gene: TRBV5-1; clone size: -; J gene: TRBJ2-7; CDR3 protein: CASRWEGTSGIYEQYF
V gene: TRBV4-1; clone size: -; J gene: TRBJ2-7; CDR3 protein: CASSQPGTSGAYEQYF
V gene: TRBV11-3; clone size: -; J gene: TRBJ1-2; CDR3 protein: CASSLGGGGYGYTF
V gene: TRBV5-1; clone size: -; J gene: TRBJ1-5; CDR3 protein: CASSPGTGNQPQHF
V gene: TRBV9; clone size: -; J gene: TRBJ2-2; CDR3 protein: CASSYRAGPVSGELFF
V gene: TRBV4-1; clone size: -; J gene: TRBJ1-5; CDR3 protein: CASSQNEGAGQPQHF
V gene: TRBV13; clone size: -; J gene: TRBJ2-2; CDR3 protein: CASSLGGLAENTGELFF
V gene: TRBV28; clone size: -; J gene: TRBJ1-5; CDR3 protein: CASSSLSGYRQPQHF
V gene: TRBV18; clone size: -; J gene: TRBJ1-5; CDR3 protein: CASSPNSLSNQPQHF
V gene: TRBV5-1; clone size: -; J gene: TRBJ2-1; CDR3 protein: CASSLERKLSNEQFF
V gene: TRBV19; clone size: -; J gene: TRBJ2-1; CDR3 protein: CASSRGGWDNEQFF
V gene: TRBV11-3; clone size: -; J gene: TRBJ2-2; CDR3 protein: CASSLISGGEGELFF
V gene: TRBV11-1; clone size: -; J gene: TRBJ1-1; CDR3 protein: CASSLGTEMNTEAFF
V gene: TRBV6-6; clone size: -; J gene: TRBJ2-5; CDR3 protein: CASRQAGKETQYF
V gene: TRBV5-1; clone size: -; J gene: TRBJ1-4; CDR3 protein: CASSLTTGTNEKLFF
V gene: TRBV4-1; clone size: -; J gene: TRBJ1-4; CDR3 protein: CASSQVGLRGWDATNEKLFF
V gene: TRBV28; clone size: -; J gene: TRBJ2-5; CDR3 protein: CASQDQETQYF
V gene: TRBV7-3; clone size: once; J gene: TRBJ1-1; CDR3 protein: CASSPGPVTEAFF
V gene: TRBV6-1; clone size: -; J gene: TRBJ2-7; CDR3 protein: CASSVQTGTSGIYEQYF
V gene: TRBV7-2; clone size: -; J gene: TRBJ1-2; CDR3 protein: CASSLQGADYGYTF
V gene: TRBV10-3; clone size: -; J gene: TRBJ1-4; CDR3 protein: CAIRSGTGDNEKLFF
V gene: TRBV6-5; clone size: -; J gene: TRBJ2-7; CDR3 protein: CASSLRLAGYEQYF
V gene: TRBV7-9; clone size: -; J gene: TRBJ2-5; CDR3 protein: CASSAGFQVETQYF
V gene: TRBV19; clone size: -; J gene: TRBJ1-4; CDR3 protein: CASSPERNEKLFF
V gene: TRBV6-5; clone size: -; J gene: TRBJ2-5; CDR3 protein: CASSYRTVQETQYF
V gene: TRBV10-3; clone size: -; J gene: TRBJ2-1; CDR3 protein: CAISEEGEVLGNEQFF
V gene: TRBV4-1; clone size: -; J gene: TRBJ2-5; CDR3 protein: CASSLSTGRETQYF
V gene: TRBV28; clone size: -; J gene: TRBJ2-3; CDR3 protein: CASSLVQVISDTQYF
V gene: TRBV11-2; clone size: -; J gene: TRBJ2-1; CDR3 protein: CASTFDRAYNEQFF